The present TCR beta chain was sequenced within a study of T-cell memory formation after mild COVID-19. Points from the study as a whole: The authors did not confirm SARS-CoV-2 specificity of second-wave clones peaking day 37. CD4/CD8 balance held among clones contracting day 15 to 85, and later expanders leaned CD4+. Chiefly within CM and EM were the contracting CD4+ clones; CD8+ ones were within EMRA.

Looked up from germline, CDR1 is MNHEY and CDR2 is SMNVEV (reference sequence). Trimming cost V 3 bases and J 7 bases, with 16 bases left between them. The CDR3 is made up of 15 amino acids. Employing constant-segment primers, 5'RACE generated TCR alpha and TCR beta cDNA libraries bearing sample barcodes and UMIs. MiXCR was run by TCRdb on the 5' RACE reads, yielding one entry per CDR3 protein. The sample contains more than 250,000 distinct CDR3 sequences, approximately 18% of which appear only once. On this clonotype itself: Antigen: not known.

The chain employs TRBV27 and TRBJ1-5, with D possibly TRBD1 on 5 matching bases. The sequenced material came from PBMCs or a T cell subset sorted from them (not recorded which). The clonotype originates from a young man who had mild COVID-19 (a few samples of this study predate the infection). Cell type and time point are not known. The CDR3 DNA reads as TGTGCCAGCAGTTTTGGGGCCGGGGCTTGGCAGCCCCAGCATTTT. Translation gives CASSFGAGAWQPQHF.